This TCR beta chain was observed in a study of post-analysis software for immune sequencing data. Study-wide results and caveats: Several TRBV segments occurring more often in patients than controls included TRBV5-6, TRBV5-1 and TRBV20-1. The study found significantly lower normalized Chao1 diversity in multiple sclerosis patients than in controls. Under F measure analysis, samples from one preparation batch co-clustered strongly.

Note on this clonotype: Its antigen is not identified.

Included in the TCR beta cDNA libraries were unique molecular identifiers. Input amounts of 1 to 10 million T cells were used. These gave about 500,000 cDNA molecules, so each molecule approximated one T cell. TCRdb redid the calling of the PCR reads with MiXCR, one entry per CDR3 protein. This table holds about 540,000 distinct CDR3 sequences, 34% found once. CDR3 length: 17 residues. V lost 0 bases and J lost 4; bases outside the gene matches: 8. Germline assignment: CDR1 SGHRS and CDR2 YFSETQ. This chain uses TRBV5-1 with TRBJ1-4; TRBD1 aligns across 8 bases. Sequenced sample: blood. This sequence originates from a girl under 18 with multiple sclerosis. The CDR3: CASSLAPGQGGNEKLFF. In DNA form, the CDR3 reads TGCGCCAGCAGCTTGGCGCCCGGACAGGGTGGTAATGAAAAACTGTTTTTT.